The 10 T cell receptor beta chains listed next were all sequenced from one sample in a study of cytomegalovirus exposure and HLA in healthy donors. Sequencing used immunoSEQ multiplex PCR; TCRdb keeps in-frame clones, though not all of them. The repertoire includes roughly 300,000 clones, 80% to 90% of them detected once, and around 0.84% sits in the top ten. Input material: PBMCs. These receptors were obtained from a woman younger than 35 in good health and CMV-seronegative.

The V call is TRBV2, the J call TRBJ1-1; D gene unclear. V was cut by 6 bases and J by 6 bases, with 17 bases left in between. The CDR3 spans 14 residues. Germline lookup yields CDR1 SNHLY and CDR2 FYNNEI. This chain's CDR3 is CASRSPPGFAEAFF. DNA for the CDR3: TGTGCCAGCAGATCCCCCCCGGGATTCGCTGAAGCTTTCTTT.

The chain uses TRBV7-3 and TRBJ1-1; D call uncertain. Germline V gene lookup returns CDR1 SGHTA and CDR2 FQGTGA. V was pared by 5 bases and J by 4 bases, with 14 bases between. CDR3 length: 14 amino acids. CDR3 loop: CASSPGIPGTEAFF. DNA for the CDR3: TGTGCCAGCAGCCCGGGGATCCCAGGCACTGAAGCTTTCTTT.

The CDR3 sequence: CASSQAGDLDEQYF. In nucleotides, the CDR3 is TGTGCCAGCAGCCAAGCGGGAGATTTAGACGAGCAGTACTTC. The chain carries TRBV11-3 and TRBJ2-7; 8 bases are shared with TRBD2. This CDR3 contains 14 residues. Germline lookup yields CDR1 SGHNT and CDR2 YENEEA. The V segment lost 5 bases and the J segment 5 bases; nucleotides outside the gene matches: 8.

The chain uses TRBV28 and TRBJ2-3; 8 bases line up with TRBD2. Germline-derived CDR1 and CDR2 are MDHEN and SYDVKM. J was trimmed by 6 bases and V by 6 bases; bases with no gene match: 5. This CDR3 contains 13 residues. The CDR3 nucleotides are TGTGCCAGCAGGATTAGCGGGGTGGATACGCAGTATTTT. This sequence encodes CASRISGVDTQYF.

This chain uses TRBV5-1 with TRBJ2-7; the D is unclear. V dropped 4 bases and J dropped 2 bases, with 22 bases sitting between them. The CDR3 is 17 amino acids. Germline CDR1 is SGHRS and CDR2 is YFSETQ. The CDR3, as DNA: TGCGCCAGCAGCACAAGTACTGACACGGCTGCTCCCTACGAGCAGTACTTC. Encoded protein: CASSTSTDTAAPYEQYF.

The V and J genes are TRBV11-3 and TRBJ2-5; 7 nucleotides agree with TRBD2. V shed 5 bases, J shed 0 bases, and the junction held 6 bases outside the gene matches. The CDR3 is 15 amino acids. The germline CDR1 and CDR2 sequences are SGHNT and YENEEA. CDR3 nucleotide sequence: TGTGCCAGCAGCCCAAACAGCGGGGACCAAGAGACCCAGTACTTC. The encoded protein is CASSPNSGDQETQYF. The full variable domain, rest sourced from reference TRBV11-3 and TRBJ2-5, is EAGVVQSPRYKIIEKKQPVAFWCNPISGHNTLYWYLQNLGQGPELLIRYENEEAVDDSQLPKDRFSAERLKGVDSTLKIQPAELGDSAVYLCASSPNSGDQETQYFGPGTRLLVL.

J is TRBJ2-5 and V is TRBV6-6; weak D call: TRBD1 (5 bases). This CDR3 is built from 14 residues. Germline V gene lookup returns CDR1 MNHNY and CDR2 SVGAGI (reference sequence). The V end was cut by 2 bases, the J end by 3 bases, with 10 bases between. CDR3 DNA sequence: TGTGCCAGCAGTTACCTGACAGCCGAAGAGACCCAGTACTTC. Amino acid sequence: CASSYLTAEETQYF.

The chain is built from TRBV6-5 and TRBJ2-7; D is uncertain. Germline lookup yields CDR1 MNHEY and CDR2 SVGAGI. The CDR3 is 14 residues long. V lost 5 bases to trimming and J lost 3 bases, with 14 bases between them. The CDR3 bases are TGTGCCAGCAGTCCCGAATACAGTTACTACGAGCAGTACTTC. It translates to CASSPEYSYYEQYF.

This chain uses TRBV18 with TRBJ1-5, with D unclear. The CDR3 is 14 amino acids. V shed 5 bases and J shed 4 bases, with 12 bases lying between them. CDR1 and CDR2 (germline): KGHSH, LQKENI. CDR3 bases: TGTGCCAGCTCATACCGGGAACTTAATCAGCCCCAGCATTTT. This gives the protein CASSYRELNQPQHF.

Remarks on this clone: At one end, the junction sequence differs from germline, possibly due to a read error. The CDR3 DNA follows: TGCGCCAGCAGGCAAGGACAGGGTAAAAGGGTAAACACTGAAGCTTTCTTT. Encoded protein: CASRQGQGKRVNTEAFF. V usage is TRBV4-1 and J usage is TRBJ1-1; 8 bases fit TRBD1. The CDR3 is 17 amino acids. Germline V lookup: CDR1 MGHRA, CDR2 YSYEKL.